The sample holds one count of the clone carrying this TCR beta chain. This specimen belongs to a study of T cell changes during pregnancy in multiple sclerosis. Germline CDR1 is SGHTA and CDR2 is FQGNSA. Losses at the gene ends were 2 bases for V and 7 bases for J; bases not matched to a gene: 5. The CDR3 extends over 14 amino acids. Repertoires were generated with immunoSEQ multiplex PCR, while TCRdb's copy carries only in-frame clones and drops some. This sample yields tens of thousands of clones, of which about 90% are seen a single time; roughly 0.46% belongs to the top ten. The sequence was collected from a female donor with multiple sclerosis, enrolled in a pregnancy study. This material consisted of CD4+ T cells from peripheral blood mononuclear cells, taken after pregnancy. The chain has TRBV7-2 and TRBJ1-5, with TRBD1 matching 7 bases. The CDR3: CASSLRQGLQPQHF. CDR3 nucleotides: TGTGCCAGCAGCTTACGACAGGGCCTACAGCCCCAGCATTTT.